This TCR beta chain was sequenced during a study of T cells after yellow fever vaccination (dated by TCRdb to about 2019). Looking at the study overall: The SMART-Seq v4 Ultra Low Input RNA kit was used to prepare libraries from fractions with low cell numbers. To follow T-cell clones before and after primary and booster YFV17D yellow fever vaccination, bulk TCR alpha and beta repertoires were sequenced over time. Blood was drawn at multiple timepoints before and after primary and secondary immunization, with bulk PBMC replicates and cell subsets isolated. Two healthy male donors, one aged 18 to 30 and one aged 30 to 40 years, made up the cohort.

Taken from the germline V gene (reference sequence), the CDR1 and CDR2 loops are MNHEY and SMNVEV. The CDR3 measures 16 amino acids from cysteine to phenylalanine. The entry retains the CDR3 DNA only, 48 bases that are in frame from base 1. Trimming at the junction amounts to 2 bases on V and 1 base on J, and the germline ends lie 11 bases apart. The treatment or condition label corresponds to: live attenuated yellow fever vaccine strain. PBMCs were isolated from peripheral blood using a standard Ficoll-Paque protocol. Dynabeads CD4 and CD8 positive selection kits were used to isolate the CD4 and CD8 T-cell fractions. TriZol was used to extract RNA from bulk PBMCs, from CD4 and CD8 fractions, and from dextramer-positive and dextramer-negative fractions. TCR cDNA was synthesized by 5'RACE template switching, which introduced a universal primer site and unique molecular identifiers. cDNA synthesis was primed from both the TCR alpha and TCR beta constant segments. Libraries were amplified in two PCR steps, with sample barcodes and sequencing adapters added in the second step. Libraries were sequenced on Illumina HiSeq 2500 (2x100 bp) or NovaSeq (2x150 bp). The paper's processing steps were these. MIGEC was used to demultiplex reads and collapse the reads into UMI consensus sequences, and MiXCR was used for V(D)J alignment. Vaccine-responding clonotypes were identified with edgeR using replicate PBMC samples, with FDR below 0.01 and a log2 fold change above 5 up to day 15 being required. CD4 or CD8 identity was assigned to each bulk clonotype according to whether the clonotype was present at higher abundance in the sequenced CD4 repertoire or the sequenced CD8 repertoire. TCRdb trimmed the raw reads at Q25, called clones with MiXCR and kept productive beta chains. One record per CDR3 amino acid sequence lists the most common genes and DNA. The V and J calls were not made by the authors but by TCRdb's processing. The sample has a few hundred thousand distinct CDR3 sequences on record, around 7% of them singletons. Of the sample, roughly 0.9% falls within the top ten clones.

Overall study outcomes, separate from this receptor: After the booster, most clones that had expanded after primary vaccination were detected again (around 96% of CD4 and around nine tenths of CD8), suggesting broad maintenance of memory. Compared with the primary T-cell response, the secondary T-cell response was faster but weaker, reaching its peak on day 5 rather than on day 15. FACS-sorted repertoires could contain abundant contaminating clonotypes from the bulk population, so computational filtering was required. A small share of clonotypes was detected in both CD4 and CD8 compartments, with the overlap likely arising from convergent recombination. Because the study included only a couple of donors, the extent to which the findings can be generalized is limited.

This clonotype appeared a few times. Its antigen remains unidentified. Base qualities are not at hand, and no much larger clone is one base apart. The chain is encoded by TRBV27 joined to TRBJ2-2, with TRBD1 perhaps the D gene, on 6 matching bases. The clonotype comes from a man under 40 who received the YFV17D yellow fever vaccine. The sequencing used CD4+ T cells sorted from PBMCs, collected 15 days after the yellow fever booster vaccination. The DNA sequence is TGTGCCAGCAGTTTAGGGACATTTCTGAACACCGGGGAGCTGTTTTTT. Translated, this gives CASSLGTFLNTGELFF.